This T cell receptor beta chain was sequenced during a study of T cells in tuberculosis. Regarding this clone: The antigen remains undetermined.

Sequenced by immunoSEQ multiplex PCR; TCRdb stores in-frame clones only, minus some. This table has roughly 35,000 clones, over 90% appearing once. CDR1 and CDR2 (germline): GTSNPN, SVGIG (reference sequence). CDR3 size: 13 residues. Trimming pared 1 base from V and 7 bases from J, leaving 10 bases between. General observations from the study: Cases with active tuberculosis were adults, while controls were adolescents.

This TCR derives from a donor aged 10-30 years with latent tuberculosis or without tuberculosis infection. Sequencing input: PBMCs. The chain couples TRBV30 to TRBJ1-4; tentative D call: TRBD1 (6 bases). CDR3 sequence reads: CAWSGGGLEKLFF. CDR3 nucleotides: TGTGCCTGGAGTGGGGGGGGGCTTGAAAAACTGTTTTTT.